Below, 9 T cell receptor beta chains from the same sample are listed, as sequenced in a study of vaccination and CD4 T cells after COVID-19. Cultured CD4+ T-cell DNA underwent Oncomine TCR Beta short-read sequencing. TCRdb recomputed calls from the PCR reads with MiXCR, one row per CDR3 protein. The data contain around 21,000 distinct CDR3 sequences, roughly 50% of them seen just once; the ten biggest clones take up approximately 16%. Treatment indicated: approximately 9-day PBMC culture with coronavirus spike peptide pools or control peptides (ViraFEST assay). Antigen specificity for these receptors is unknown. Input material: CD4+ T cells from blood, cultured in vitro. The receptors come from a human donor who had recovered from COVID-19.

This chain links TRBV7-2 with TRBJ2-7; 10 bases match TRBD2. Germline trimming cut 5 bases from V and 1 base from J; bases unmatched to any gene: 5. Germline CDR1 is SGHTA and CDR2 is FQGNSA. The CDR3 has 15 residues. The CDR3 loop is CASSQMGLASYEQYF. CDR3 DNA sequence: TGTGCCAGCAGCCAGATGGGACTAGCGTCCTACGAGCAGTACTTC.

The gene calls are TRBV27 and TRBJ2-5, with TRBD2 identical over 12 bases. The CDR3 is 17 amino acids. V lost 5 bases and J lost 10; bases outside the gene matches: 17. Germline CDR1 and CDR2: MNHEY and SMNVEV (reference sequence). The DNA of the CDR3 is TGTGCCAGCAGTCCCCCCCCGACTAGCGGGGGCCGCAAGGACCAGTACTTC. This translates into CASSPPPTSGGRKDQYF.

The chain employs TRBV2 and TRBJ1-2, with no clear D. The V end was cut by 2 bases, the J end by 7 bases, with 11 bases between. Per germline, CDR1 SNHLY and CDR2 FYNNEI. The CDR3 runs 13 residues. The CDR3 region is CASSEIVAVGYTF. Written as DNA, the CDR3 is TGTGCCAGCAGTGAAATCGTGGCCGTTGGCTACACCTTC. Variable domain in full (rest from reference TRBV2 and TRBJ1-2): EPEVTQTPSHQVTQMGQEVILRCVPISNHLYFYWYRQILGQKVEFLVSFYNNEISEKSEIFDDQFSVERPDGSNFTLKIRSTKLEDSAMYFCASSEIVAVGYTFGSGTRLTVV.

The chain is built from TRBV28 and TRBJ1-2; D is possibly TRBD1 (5 bases). The V end lost 4 bases, the J end lost 3 bases, and 12 bases lay between the germline ends. CDR3 length: 14 amino acids. Per the germline V gene, CDR1 is MDHEN and CDR2 is SYDVKM. The CDR3: CASSSGRGDYGYTF. In DNA, the CDR3 is TGTGCCAGCAGTTCCGGGCGGGGGGACTATGGCTACACCTTC.

This sequence joins TRBV19 and TRBJ2-7; the D gene is possibly TRBD1 (6 bases). The V end lost 5 bases, the J end lost 0 bases, and 14 bases lay between the germline ends. Per germline, CDR1 LNHDA and CDR2 SQIVND (reference sequence). The CDR3 extends over 15 amino acids. CDR3: CASSESGTPSYEQYF. The DNA of the CDR3 is TGTGCCAGTAGTGAATCCGGGACACCCTCCTACGAGCAGTACTTC.

The table lists this clonotype with a few counts. The rearrangement joins TRBV28 to TRBJ2-3; no clear D gene. Germline V gene sequence: CDR1 MDHEN, CDR2 SYDVKM. The CDR3 has 12 amino acids. V dropped 5 bases and J dropped 6 bases, with 9 bases sitting between them. CDR3 sequence reads: CASSPTLDTQYF. Here the CDR3 DNA reads TGTGCCAGCAGTCCCACACTCGATACGCAGTATTTT. The variable domain in full, with the rest retrieved from reference TRBV28 and TRBJ2-3, is DVKVTQSSRYLVKRTGEKVFLECVQDMDHENMFWYRQDPGLGLRLIYFSYDVKMKEKGDIPEGYSVSREKKERFSLILESASTNQTSMYLCASSPTLDTQYFGPGTRLTVL.

The V call is TRBV20-1, the J call TRBJ2-3, with D unclear. Looked up from germline, CDR1 is DFQATT and CDR2 is SNEGSKA (reference sequence). With 1 base removed from V and 5 bases from J, the gap between germline ends came to 10 bases. There are 13 residues in the CDR3. The CDR3: CSARGPRIDTQYF. CDR3 nucleotide sequence: TGCAGTGCTAGAGGGCCCCGTATAGATACGCAGTATTTT.

Concerning this clonotype: At one end, the junction sequence differs from germline, possibly due to a read error. The chain has TRBV2 and TRBJ2-5, with 9 bases matching TRBD1. The CDR3 totals 15 residues. Germline-derived CDR1 and CDR2 are SNHLY and FYNNEI. CDR3 amino acids: CASNRQGGGGETQCF. DNA of the CDR3: TGTGCCAGCAATCGACAGGGGGGAGGCGGCGAGACCCAGTGCTTC.

CDR3 sequence: CASSAHRGPYTDTQYF. DNA for the CDR3: TGTGCCAGCAGCGCCCACAGGGGGCCCTACACAGATACGCAGTATTTT. J is TRBJ2-3 and V is TRBV11-3; 9 bases align to TRBD1. The CDR3 extends over 16 amino acids. The J segment lost 2 bases and the V segment lost 5 bases, leaving 8 bases of the junction unmatched. The V gene's germline CDR1 is SGHNT and CDR2 YENEEA.